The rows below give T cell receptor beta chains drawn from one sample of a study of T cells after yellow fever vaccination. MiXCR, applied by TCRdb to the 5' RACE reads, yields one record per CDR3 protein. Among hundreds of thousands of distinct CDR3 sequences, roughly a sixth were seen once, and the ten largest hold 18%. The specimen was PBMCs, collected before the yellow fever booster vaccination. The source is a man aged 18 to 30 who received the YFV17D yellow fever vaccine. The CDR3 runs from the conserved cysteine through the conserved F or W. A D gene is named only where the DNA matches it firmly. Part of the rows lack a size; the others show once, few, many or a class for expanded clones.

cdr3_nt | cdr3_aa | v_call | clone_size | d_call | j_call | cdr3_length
TGCGCCAGCACGACAGGGCACCCTGAGGCCCAGTACTTC | CASTTGHPEAQYF | TRBV5-1 | - | TRBD1 | TRBJ2-5 | 13
TGTGCCAGCAGTCTTTTTGGGGGGGGAAAAGAGACCCAGTACTTC | CASSLFGGGKETQYF | TRBV7-9 | - | TRBD2 | TRBJ2-5 | 15
TGTGCCTGGAGGAAGGGGGCGAACACCGGGGAGCTGTTTTTT | CAWRKGANTGELFF | TRBV30 | few | - | TRBJ2-2 | 14
TGTGCCAGCAGCCAACCTAGGGGCTATGGCTACACCTTC | CASSQPRGYGYTF | TRBV3-1 | - | - | TRBJ1-2 | 13
TGTGCCAGCTCACCAAGCGATTACGCTGCCATTGAAGCTTTCTTT | CASSPSDYAAIEAFF | TRBV18 | few | - | TRBJ1-1 | 15
TGTGCCAGCAGCGGCACAGGGGTTAACACCGGGGAGCTGTTTTTT | CASSGTGVNTGELFF | TRBV7-9 | - | TRBD1 | TRBJ2-2 | 15
TGTGCCAGCAGTCAACAGGGATTAATTGGTGGCTACACCTTC | CASSQQGLIGGYTF | TRBV12-3/TRBV12-4 | few | - | TRBJ1-2 | 14
TGTGCCAGCAGCCAAGTACGAGGGGTCGGGGAGCAGTTCTTC | CASSQVRGVGEQFF | TRBV14 | few | - | TRBJ2-1 | 14
TGCAGTGCTACAGAGTTTCGGGGGGGGATTTCACCCCTCCACTTT | CSATEFRGGISPLHF | TRBV20-1 | few | - | TRBJ1-6 | 15
TGCGCCAGCAGCTTGGAGGGACAACGTAATTCACCCCTCCACTTT | CASSLEGQRNSPLHF | TRBV5-1 | many | - | TRBJ1-6 | 15
TGTGCCAGCAGGGATGTAGGATCGGCGGGACGAGGGACCCAGTACTTC | CASRDVGSAGRGTQYF | TRBV6-1 | - | - | TRBJ2-5 | 16
TGTGCCAGCCCCCGGGGCAGGGACCAAGAGACCCAGTACTTC | CASPRGRDQETQYF | TRBV27 | - | - | TRBJ2-5 | 14
TGTGCCAGCAGCCAGACAGGCTCTGGGGCCAACGTCCTGACTTTC | CASSQTGSGANVLTF | TRBV3-1 | few | - | TRBJ2-6 | 15
TGCGCCAGCAGCCTTGAACCAGCGGGGGGGAAAGAGACCCAGTACTTC | CASSLEPAGGKETQYF | TRBV4-1 | - | TRBD2 | TRBJ2-5 | 16
TGCGCCAGCAGGAAGCGGGGGAGACACACAGATACGCAGTATTTT | CASRKRGRHTDTQYF | TRBV10-2 | - | TRBD2 | TRBJ2-3 | 15
TGTGCCAGCAGTTACTCGCCGGGGAGATACTACGAGCAGTACTTC | CASSYSPGRYYEQYF | TRBV6-5 | - | - | TRBJ2-7 | 15
TGTGCCAGCAGTCGATTTGGTCTGGCCGGGGGCGCGGGTCAGCCCCAGCATTTT | CASSRFGLAGGAGQPQHF | TRBV12-3/TRBV12-4 | few | - | TRBJ1-5 | 18
TGTGCCAGCAGTACACTAGCGAGCTCCTACAATGAGCAGTTCTTC | CASSTLASSYNEQFF | TRBV12-3/TRBV12-4 | few | TRBD2 | TRBJ2-1 | 15
TGCAGCGTTGGCCCGGGTCTAGATACGCAGTATTTT | CSVGPGLDTQYF | TRBV29-1 | - | - | TRBJ2-3 | 12
TGTGCCAGCAGGGCTGAGACCTCTGAAGCTTTCTTT | CASRAETSEAFF | TRBV5-4 | many | - | TRBJ1-1 | 12
TGTGCCAGCAGTCTAGGGGGCAGGGGGAGGAATGAGCAGTTCTTC | CASSLGGRGRNEQFF | TRBV12-3/TRBV12-4 | - | - | TRBJ2-1 | 15
TGCGCCAGCAGCCAAGGGCCTAGGGGCACCGGGGAGCTGTTTTTT | CASSQGPRGTGELFF | TRBV4-1 | - | - | TRBJ2-2 | 15
TGTGCCTGGAGTTTTGGGGCTCTGCCCCGTAGCACAGATACGCAGTATTTT | CAWSFGALPRSTDTQYF | TRBV30 | - | - | TRBJ2-3 | 17
TGTGCCAGCTCACCACCCGGGCGGACCACAGATACGCAGTATTTT | CASSPPGRTTDTQYF | TRBV18 | - | - | TRBJ2-3 | 15
TGCGCCAGCAGGGTGACTAGCGGGGACTACAATGAGCAGTTCTTC | CASRVTSGDYNEQFF | TRBV5-1 | - | TRBD2 | TRBJ2-1 | 15
TGTGCCAGCAGCACCGGACAGGGCCGATCCTACGAGCAGTACTTC | CASSTGQGRSYEQYF | TRBV7-9 | few | TRBD1 | TRBJ2-7 | 15
TGTGCCAGCTCTCCTAGCGGGGAAGGTAATGAGCAGTTCTTC | CASSPSGEGNEQFF | TRBV18 | - | TRBD2 | TRBJ2-1 | 14
TGTGCCAGCAGAACAAAGGGGTACACTGAAGCTTTCTTT | CASRTKGYTEAFF | TRBV27 | - | - | TRBJ1-1 | 13
TGTGCCAGCAGTTTCGGCCCGACGAACACAGATACGCAGTATTTT | CASSFGPTNTDTQYF | TRBV12-3/TRBV12-4 | many | - | TRBJ2-3 | 15
TGTGCCAGCAGCAAAACCGGGACAGGGTACACTGAAGCTTTCTTT | CASSKTGTGYTEAFF | TRBV7-2 | few | TRBD1 | TRBJ1-1 | 15
TGCGCCAGCATTCGGGACGGAACCTACGAGCAGTACTTC | CASIRDGTYEQYF | TRBV5-1 | - | - | TRBJ2-7 | 13
TGTACCAGCTTGGGGACAGGGAATCCCGAGCAGTACTTC | CTSLGTGNPEQYF | TRBV2 | - | TRBD1 | TRBJ2-7 | 13
TGTGCCAGCAGCTTGCCTCCGGTTAACGAGCAGTTCTTC | CASSLPPVNEQFF | TRBV5-6 | few | - | TRBJ2-1 | 13
TGCGCCAGCAGCCGGAACCACGGTAGGGACACTGAAGCTTTCTTT | CASSRNHGRDTEAFF | TRBV4-3 | few | - | TRBJ1-1 | 15
TGCAGTGCTAGTTCAGGGATTAATTCACCCCTCCACTTT | CSASSGINSPLHF | TRBV20-1 | - | - | TRBJ1-6 | 13
TGCGCCAGCAGCTTGGAGCCAGTGGGCAGCGGAACTGAAGCTTTCTTT | CASSLEPVGSGTEAFF | TRBV5-1 | - | - | TRBJ1-1 | 16
TGTGCCAGCAGCGAAGGACGGCCGTACGGGGAGACCCAGTACTTC | CASSEGRPYGETQYF | TRBV6-1 | many | - | TRBJ2-5 | 15
TGTGCCAGCAGTAGGGGACTAGCGGGGACCTACGAGCAGTACTTC | CASSRGLAGTYEQYF | TRBV11-2 | - | TRBD2 | TRBJ2-7 | 15
TGCAGTGCTAGCCCGGGAGCCCTGACCTACGAGCAGTACTTC | CSASPGALTYEQYF | TRBV20-1 | - | - | TRBJ2-7 | 14
TGTGCCAGCAGCCCCACAGGGGGCGCATCAGATACGCAGTATTTT | CASSPTGGASDTQYF | TRBV9 | once | TRBD1 | TRBJ2-3 | 15
TGCAGCGTTGGTGCAGAGTACACTGAAGCTTTCTTT | CSVGAEYTEAFF | TRBV29-1 | few | - | TRBJ1-1 | 12
TGTGCCAGCAGCGAATTAGGGGGGGGACTAGCAGAGACCCAGTACTTC | CASSELGGGLAETQYF | TRBV7-2 | few | TRBD2 | TRBJ2-5 | 16
TGTGCCAGCAGCTTAGCGTACCGCGGGGAGACCCAGTACTTC | CASSLAYRGETQYF | TRBV7-2 | few | - | TRBJ2-5 | 14
TGCAGCGTTGGAGGCCGCGGGGATAGTACCTACAATGAGCAGTTCTTC | CSVGGRGDSTYNEQFF | TRBV29-1 | - | - | TRBJ2-1 | 16
TGCAGCGTCTTGACAGGGGGCCCCTATGGCTACACCTTC | CSVLTGGPYGYTF | TRBV29-1 | few | TRBD1 | TRBJ1-2 | 13
TGCGCCAGCAGCCAAGATCTCACGCCCCAATGGGCCCAGCATTTT | CASSQDLTPQWAQHF | TRBV4-3 | - | - | TRBJ1-5 | 15
TGTGCCAGCGGCTGGGGGGACCGTTCTGAGTCCTACAATGAGCAGTTCTTC | CASGWGDRSESYNEQFF | TRBV12-3/TRBV12-4 | - | - | TRBJ2-1 | 17
TGCAGTGCCCTGACAGACTCCTACGAGCAGTACTTC | CSALTDSYEQYF | TRBV20-1 | - | - | TRBJ2-7 | 12
TGTGCCAGCAGCCGCGCCGCGGGAGCGACCCAGTACTTC | CASSRAAGATQYF | TRBV3-1 | - | TRBD2 | TRBJ2-5 | 13
TGTGCCAGCAGCTTAAACGGGGGCACCGGGGAGCTGTTTTTT | CASSLNGGTGELFF | TRBV7-6 | - | - | TRBJ2-2 | 14
TGTGCCAGCAGCTTAGCTGAAGGCCACTATGGCTACACCTTC | CASSLAEGHYGYTF | TRBV7-2 | - | - | TRBJ1-2 | 14